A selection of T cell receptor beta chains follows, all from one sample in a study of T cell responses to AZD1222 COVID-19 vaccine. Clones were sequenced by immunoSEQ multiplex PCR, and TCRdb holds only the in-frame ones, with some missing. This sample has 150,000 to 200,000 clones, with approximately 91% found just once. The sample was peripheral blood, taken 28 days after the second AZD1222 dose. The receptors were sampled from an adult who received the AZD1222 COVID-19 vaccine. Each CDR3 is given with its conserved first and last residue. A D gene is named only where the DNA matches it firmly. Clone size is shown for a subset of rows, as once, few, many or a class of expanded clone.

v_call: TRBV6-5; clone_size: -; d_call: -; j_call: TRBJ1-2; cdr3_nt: TGTGCCAGCGCCCGGGACGGTGTTTACTATGGCTACACCTTC; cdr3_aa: CASARDGVYYGYTF
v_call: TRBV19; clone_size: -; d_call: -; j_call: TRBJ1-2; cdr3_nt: TGTGCCAGTATGGGGAACACGCCCGAGCCCACCTTC; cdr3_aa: CASMGNTPEPTF
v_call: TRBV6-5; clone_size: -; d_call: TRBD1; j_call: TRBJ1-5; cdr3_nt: TGTGCCAGCAGCCGGGACAGGGGGGTTCAGCCCCAGCATTTT; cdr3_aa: CASSRDRGVQPQHF
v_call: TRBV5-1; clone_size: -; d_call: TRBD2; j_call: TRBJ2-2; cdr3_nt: TGCGCCAGCAGCTCCCTAGGGACTAGCGGGAGGGCCGGGAACACCGGGGAGCTGTTTTTT; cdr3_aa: CASSSLGTSGRAGNTGELFF
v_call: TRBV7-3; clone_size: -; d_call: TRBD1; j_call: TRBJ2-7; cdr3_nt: TGTGCCAGCAGCCTAACACCAGGGGGCCACTACGAGCAGTACTTC; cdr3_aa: CASSLTPGGHYEQYF
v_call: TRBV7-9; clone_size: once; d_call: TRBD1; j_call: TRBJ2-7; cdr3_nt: TGTGCCAGCAGCACCGCACAGGGGAATACTTTGGGGCAGTACTTC; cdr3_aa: CASSTAQGNTLGQYF
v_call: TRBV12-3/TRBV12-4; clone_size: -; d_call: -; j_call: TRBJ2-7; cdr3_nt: TGTGCCAGCAGTTTAGACAGCTACTACGAGCAGTACTTC; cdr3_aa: CASSLDSYYEQYF
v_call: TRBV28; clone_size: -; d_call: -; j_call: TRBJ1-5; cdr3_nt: TGTGCCAGCAGGTTGTGGGATGGGCCCCAGCATTTT; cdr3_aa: CASRLWDGPQHF
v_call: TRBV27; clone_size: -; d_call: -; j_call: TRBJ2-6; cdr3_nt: TGTGCCAGCAGCAGCTGGAGCTCTGGGGCCAACGTCCTGACTTTC; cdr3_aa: CASSSWSSGANVLTF
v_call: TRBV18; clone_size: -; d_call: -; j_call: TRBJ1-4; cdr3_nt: TGTGCCAGCTCACCCCCGGGACATACAACTAATGAAAAACTGTTTTTT; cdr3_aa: CASSPPGHTTNEKLFF
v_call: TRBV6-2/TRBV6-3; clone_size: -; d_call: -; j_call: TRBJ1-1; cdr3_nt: TGTGCCAGCAGTTACCGCAGGGGTCAAGGTCGGACCACTGAAGCTTTCTTT; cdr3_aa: CASSYRRGQGRTTEAFF
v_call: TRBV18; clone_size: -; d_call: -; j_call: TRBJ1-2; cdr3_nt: TGTGCCAGCTCACCGCAAACAGGGCTCTCTGGCTACACCTTC; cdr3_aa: CASSPQTGLSGYTF
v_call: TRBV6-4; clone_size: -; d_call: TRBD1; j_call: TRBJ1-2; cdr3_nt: TGTGCCAGCAGTGTTCAGGGGGCGAACTATGGCTACACCTTC; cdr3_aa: CASSVQGANYGYTF
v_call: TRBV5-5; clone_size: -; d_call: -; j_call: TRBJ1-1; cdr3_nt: TGTGCCAGCAGCCATTATGGCGGATTGAATACTGAAGCTTTCTTT; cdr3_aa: CASSHYGGLNTEAFF
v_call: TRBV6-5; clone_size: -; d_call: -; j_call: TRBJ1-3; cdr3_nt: TGTGCCAGCAGTCGTACAGCCCACTCTGGAAACACCATATATTTT; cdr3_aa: CASSRTAHSGNTIYF
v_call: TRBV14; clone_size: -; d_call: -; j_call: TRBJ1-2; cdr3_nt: TGTGCCAGCAGCCCCAGGGGCAACTATGGCTACACCTTC; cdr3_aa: CASSPRGNYGYTF
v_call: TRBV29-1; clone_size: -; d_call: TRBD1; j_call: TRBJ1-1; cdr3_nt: TGCAGCGTCGCTCACGACAGGGTTAACACTGAAGCTTTCTTT; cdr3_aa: CSVAHDRVNTEAFF